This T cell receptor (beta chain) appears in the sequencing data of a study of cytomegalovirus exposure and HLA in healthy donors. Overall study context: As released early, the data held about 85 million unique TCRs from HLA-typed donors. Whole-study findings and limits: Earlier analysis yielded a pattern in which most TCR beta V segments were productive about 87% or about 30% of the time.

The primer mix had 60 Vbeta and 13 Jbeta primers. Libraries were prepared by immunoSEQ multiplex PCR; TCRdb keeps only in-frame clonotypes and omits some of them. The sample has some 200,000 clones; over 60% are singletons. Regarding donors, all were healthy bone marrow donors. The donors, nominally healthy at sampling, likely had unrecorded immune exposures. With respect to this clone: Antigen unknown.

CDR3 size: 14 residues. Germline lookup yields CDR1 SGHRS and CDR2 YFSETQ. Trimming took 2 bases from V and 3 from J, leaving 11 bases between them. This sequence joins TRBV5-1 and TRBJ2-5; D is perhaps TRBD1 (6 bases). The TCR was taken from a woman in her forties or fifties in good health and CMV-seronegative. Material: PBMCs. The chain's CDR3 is CASSLGQSKETQYF. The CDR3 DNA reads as TGCGCCAGCAGCTTAGGACAGTCTAAAGAGACCCAGTACTTC.